Listed below are T cell receptor beta chains from one sample, sequenced in a study of regulatory T cells in long-lasting Graves disease. TCRdb re-analysed the multiplex PCR reads in MiXCR, keeping a single row per CDR3 protein. The sample records 400,000 to 500,000 distinct CDR3 sequences, about 22% being singletons. The specimen comprised peripheral blood mononuclear cells (PBMCs), sampled when the disease was refractory, from a patient treated with antithyroid drugs. These TCRs come from a female donor with Graves disease. The CDR3 runs from the conserved cysteine through the conserved F or W. The D gene is left open where the match is weak. Some rows have no size entry. The others give once, few or many, or a class for an expanded clone.

size	V	length	D	J	DNA	CDR3
many	TRBV7-9	15	-	TRBJ1-2	TGTGCCAGCAGCTTAGCTGGGTTTGACGGCTATGGCTACACCTTC	CASSLAGFDGYGYTF
-	TRBV5-1	14	-	TRBJ2-5	TGCGCCAGCAGCCCCGGGGGCAGGCAAGAGACCCAGTACTTC	CASSPGGRQETQYF
many	TRBV5-6	11	-	TRBJ1-2	TGTGCCAGCAGCTTGGGTCAGGTTCAAGCCTTC	CASSLGQVQAF
few	TRBV6-1	14	-	TRBJ2-2	TGTGCCAGCGGGGTTGGGGTGAACACCGGGGAGCTGTTTTTT	CASGVGVNTGELFF
many	TRBV6-1	20	TRBD1	TRBJ2-2	TGTGCCAGCAGCTCTGGGGTTTTCCCAGGGGGCGCGTTTAACACCGGGGAGCTGTTTTTT	CASSSGVFPGGAFNTGELFF
many	TRBV28	15	-	TRBJ1-5	TGTGCCAGCAGTCCCATAGGGGGAAGCAATCAGCCCCAGCATTTT	CASSPIGGSNQPQHF
-	TRBV30	13	TRBD1	TRBJ1-2	TGTGCCTGGAGACACGGGACAGCGGATGGCTACACCTTC	CAWRHGTADGYTF
many	TRBV28	14	TRBD1	TRBJ1-4	TGTGCCAGCACCTCGGGACAGGGGAATGAAAAACTGTTTTTT	CASTSGQGNEKLFF
-	TRBV5-1	15	-	TRBJ1-2	TGCGCCAGCAGCTTGGCCTTCGGGGAATCAAGTGGCTACACCTTC	CASSLAFGESSGYTF
few	TRBV5-1	14	TRBD1	TRBJ1-1	TGCGCCAGCAGCCAGGGACAGGGGCCCCCTGAAGCTTTCTTT	CASSQGQGPPEAFF
-	TRBV28	15	-	TRBJ2-1	TGTGCCAGCAGTCCCCACTGGAGCTCCTACAATGAGCAGTTCTTC	CASSPHWSSYNEQFF
few	TRBV3-1	15	TRBD1	TRBJ1-2	TGTGCCAGCAGCCAAGGAGCAGGGGGCAACTATGGCTACACCTTC	CASSQGAGGNYGYTF
many	TRBV7-2	14	-	TRBJ1-2	TGTGCCAGCAGCTCGGACAATGCTAACTATGGCTACACCTTC	CASSSDNANYGYTF
-	TRBV20-1	12	TRBD1	TRBJ2-7	TGCAGTGCCAGTAAACAGGGGGCTCCGCAGTACTTC	CSASKQGAPQYF
-	TRBV20-1	13	-	TRBJ1-1	TGCAGTGCTATCGGACAGCACGACGCTGAAGCTTTCTTT	CSAIGQHDAEAFF
many	TRBV28	14	-	TRBJ2-7	TGTGCCAGCAGTTTATATGGTTCCTCCTACGAGCAGTACTTC	CASSLYGSSYEQYF
few	TRBV5-1	16	-	TRBJ2-5	TGCGCCAGCAGCTCCGCTTCCACAGGGAACCAAGAGACCCAGTACTTC	CASSSASTGNQETQYF
-	TRBV7-2	14	TRBD1	TRBJ1-2	TGTGCCAGCAGCTGCGCAGGGGGCGAGTGTGGCCACACCTTC	CASSCAGGECGHTF
-	TRBV5-6	14	-	TRBJ1-5	TGTGCCAGCAGCACACGGGGGGCCGGCCAGCCCCAGCATTTT	CASSTRGAGQPQHF
-	TRBV18	13	TRBD2	TRBJ2-7	TGTGCCAGCTCATCTAGCGGGAGTCTGGGGCAGTACTTC	CASSSSGSLGQYF
few	TRBV6-1	14	TRBD2	TRBJ2-1	TGTGCCACCCAAGAGGGAGGGACTAACAATGAGCAGTTCTTC	CATQEGGTNNEQFF
many	TRBV12-3/TRBV12-4	14	TRBD1	TRBJ1-1	TGTGCCAGCAGTTTAGGGACAGGGAGCACTGAAGCTTTCTTT	CASSLGTGSTEAFF